These 10 T cell receptor beta chains came from one sample sequenced in a study of blood T cells in healthy people across ages. Through a sample-barcoded 5' primer and a J-beta primer mix, a second PCR was run for 7 to 11 cycles. TCRdb independently ran MiXCR on the 5' RACE reads; one entry per CDR3 protein. The sample lists roughly 700,000 distinct CDR3 sequences; 45% to 50% were seen once. The material sequenced was blood. The receptor source for this set is a woman aged 60 to 75 in good health.

This clonotype was seen repeatedly, ten times or more. This rearrangement joins TRBV28 to TRBJ2-1, with TRBD2 as a possible D gene (5 bases). V gave up 1 base and J gave up 10 bases, with 5 bases separating them. CDR3 length: 11 amino acids. Germline V gene sequence: CDR1 MDHEN, CDR2 SYDVKM. DNA of the CDR3: TGTGCCAGCAGTTTATCGGGGGAGCAGTTCTTC. Protein product: CASSLSGEQFF.

The rearrangement links TRBV5-1 to TRBJ2-3; D not certain. The V and J ends lost 2 bases and 0 bases respectively, with 10 bases between them. The CDR3 consists of 15 residues. CDR1 is SGHRS and CDR2 is YFSETQ in the germline V gene. CDR3 in DNA: TGCGCCAGCAGCTTTCAACCTACTAGCACAGATACGCAGTATTTT. Protein product: CASSFQPTSTDTQYF.

This chain uses TRBV20-1 with TRBJ2-7, with 10 bases aligning to TRBD1. The germline CDR1 and CDR2 sequences are DFQATT and SNEGSKA (reference sequence). J lost 2 bases, V lost 4 bases, and 8 bases had no gene match. The CDR3 has 15 amino acids. In DNA, the CDR3 is TGCAGTGCTACCCCCGCGGGGACAGGGGCCTACGAGCAGTACTTC. Protein sequence: CSATPAGTGAYEQYF.

This clonotype was counted between two and nine times. The J gene is TRBJ2-3, the V gene TRBV7-2, with 7 bases that match TRBD1. The germline CDR1 and CDR2 sequences are SGHTA and FQGNSA. This CDR3 has 16 amino acids. J gave up 6 bases and V 5 bases, and 14 bases lay outside the gene matches. CDR3 DNA: TGTGCCAGCAGCCCCCGGGACAGTGGGTGGTTCGATACGCAGTATTTT. Its translation: CASSPRDSGWFDTQYF.

In its sample, this clonotype was seen a few times. The CDR3 spells CASSFGTSGSIRGETQYF. The CDR3 nucleotides read TGTGCCAGCAGCTTTGGGACTAGCGGGAGTATTAGGGGGGAGACCCAGTACTTC. The chain recombines TRBV7-2 with TRBJ2-5; TRBD2 aligns across 14 bases. The V gene's germline CDR1 is SGHTA and CDR2 FQGNSA. V lost 3 bases and J lost 5; bases outside the gene matches: 11. CDR3 length: 18 amino acids.

This chain links TRBV25-1 with TRBJ2-7; D might be TRBD2 (5 bases). The CDR3 has 14 amino acids. Germline values: CDR1 MGHDK, CDR2 SYGVNS. Trimming removed 3 bases at V and 7 bases at J, with 16 bases between. The DNA for the CDR3 is TGTGCCAGCAGTGACCCCCGGACGGGGAATGAGCAGTACTTC. Protein: CASSDPRTGNEQYF.

This clonotype was counted a few times. The V and J genes are TRBV4-1 and TRBJ2-6; D is unresolved. The CDR3 totals 15 residues. Trimming shortened V by 2 bases and J by 2 bases, and 7 bases separated the two germline ends. Germline-derived CDR1 and CDR2 are MGHRA and YSYEKL. The CDR3 nucleotides read TGCGCCAGCAGCCAACTACCGACTGGGGCCAACGTCCTGACTTTC. Translating gives CASSQLPTGANVLTF.

The V and J genes are TRBV9 and TRBJ2-5; D not certain. The length of the CDR3 is 11 residues. The germline CDR1 and CDR2 sequences are SGDLS and YYNGEE. V lost 0 bases to trimming and J lost 4 bases, with 1 base between them. The CDR3 protein is CASSVAETQYF. The CDR3 nucleotides read TGTGCCAGCAGCGTAGCAGAGACCCAGTACTTC.

This clonotype was observed a handful of times. The J gene is TRBJ2-3, the V gene TRBV7-2; 12 bases match TRBD2. From germline, CDR1 is SGHTA and CDR2 FQGNSA. This CDR3 contains 16 residues. V gave up 3 bases and J gave up 6 bases; unmatched junction bases: 7. The CDR3 reads CASSFRLAGVRDTQYF. In nucleotides, the CDR3 is TGTGCCAGCAGCTTTCGACTAGCGGGAGTACGGGATACGCAGTATTTT.

In this sample, this clonotype turned up once. This clone may be a read error of a much larger clone one base away. The rearrangement links TRBV14 to TRBJ2-5; 8 bases map to TRBD1. The V gene's germline CDR1 is SGHDN and CDR2 FVKESK. The CDR3 has 14 amino acids. The CDR3 region has the DNA TGTGCCTGCAGCCAAGGACAGGGTCCCAGGACCCAGTACTTC. It yields the protein CACSQGQGPRTQYF.